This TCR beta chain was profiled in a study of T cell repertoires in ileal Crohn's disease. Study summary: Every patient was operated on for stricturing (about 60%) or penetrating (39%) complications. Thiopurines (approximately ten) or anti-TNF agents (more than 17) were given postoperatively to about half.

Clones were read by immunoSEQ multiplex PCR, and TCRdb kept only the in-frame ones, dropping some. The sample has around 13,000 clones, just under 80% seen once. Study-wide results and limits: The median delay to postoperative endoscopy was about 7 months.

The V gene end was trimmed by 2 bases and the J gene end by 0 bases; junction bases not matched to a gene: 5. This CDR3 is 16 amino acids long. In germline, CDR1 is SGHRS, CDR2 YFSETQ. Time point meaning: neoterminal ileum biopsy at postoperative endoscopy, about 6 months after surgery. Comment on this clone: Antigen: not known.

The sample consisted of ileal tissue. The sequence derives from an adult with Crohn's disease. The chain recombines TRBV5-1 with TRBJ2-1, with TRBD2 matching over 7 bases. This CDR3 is CASSLLGRASYNEQFF. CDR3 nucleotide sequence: TGCGCCAGCAGCTTACTAGGGAGGGCCTCCTACAATGAGCAGTTCTTC.